This entry is about one T cell receptor beta chain. Its antigen is as yet unknown. Profiled with immunoSEQ multiplex PCR; TCRdb holds only in-frame clones, not every one. Of fewer than 45,000 clones listed, about 90% were seen once; the top ten hold less than 3%. This record comes from a study of graft-versus-host responses after intestinal transplantation. Study in general: Among the recipients, all got anti-thymocyte globulin induction and then tacrolimus and steroids for two to four years. Broader study findings: There were GvH clones found in recipient marrow, and some of them appeared first in ileum or blood. Elevated graft-versus-host to host-versus-graft clonal ratios in allografts were recorded for patients with graft-donor T cell macrochimerism.

The junction had 13 bases not matched to a gene; V was cut back by 4 bases and J by 2 bases. The CDR3 runs to 18 residues. From germline, CDR1 is MGHRA and CDR2 YSYEKL. The sequencing here drew on PBMCs, taken about 310 days after intestinal transplant. The rearrangement uses TRBV4-1 and TRBJ1-2, with 10 bases lining up with TRBD1. The clonotype was recovered from a human patient who received an intestinal transplant, so some T cells may come from the graft donor. CDR3: CASSPIPLRDRGNYGYTF. The CDR3 DNA reads TGCGCCAGCAGCCCCATACCTCTCCGGGACAGGGGCAACTATGGCTACACCTTC.